This T cell receptor (beta chain) was identified during a study of radiation and T cells in renal cell carcinoma. Across the study: Nephrectomy followed 15 Gy stereotactic body radiation by 4 weeks. The study's findings and limits: From baseline, blood top tumor clonotypes peaked at 2 weeks post-radiation.

Libraries were prepared by immunoSEQ multiplex PCR; TCRdb keeps only in-frame clonotypes and omits some of them. This table holds about 22,000 clones, roughly three quarters found once. The CDR3 covers 16 residues. V lost 1 base and J lost 7; bases outside the gene matches: 12. Germline V gene lookup returns CDR1 SEHNR and CDR2 FQNEAQ (reference sequence). Concerning this clone: Its antigen remains unknown.

This sample's time point: baseline pretreatment blood. The treatment denotes: 15 Gy SBRT to primary tumor, nephrectomy 4 weeks later. Radiation-treated patients gave blood at baseline, week 2 and week 4. The patient's renal cell carcinoma had clear cell pathology. V is TRBV7-9 and J is TRBJ2-7, with 8 nucleotides matching TRBD2. The sequence was collected from a man aged 60 to 69 with renal cell carcinoma. The sample here was blood, taken from a patient whose treatment included radiotherapy and nephrectomy. CDR3 DNA: TGTGCCAGCAGCTTAGGGGACCCGGGGGGGGCGGAAGAGCAGTACTTC. Translating gives CASSLGDPGGAEEQYF. The whole variable domain, remainder taken from reference TRBV7-9 and TRBJ2-7, is DTGVSQNPRHKITKRGQNVTFRCDPISEHNRLYWYRQTLGQGPEFLTYFQNEAQLEKSRLLSDRFSAERPKGSFSTLEIQRTEQGDSAMYLCASSLGDPGGAEEQYFGPGTRLTVT.